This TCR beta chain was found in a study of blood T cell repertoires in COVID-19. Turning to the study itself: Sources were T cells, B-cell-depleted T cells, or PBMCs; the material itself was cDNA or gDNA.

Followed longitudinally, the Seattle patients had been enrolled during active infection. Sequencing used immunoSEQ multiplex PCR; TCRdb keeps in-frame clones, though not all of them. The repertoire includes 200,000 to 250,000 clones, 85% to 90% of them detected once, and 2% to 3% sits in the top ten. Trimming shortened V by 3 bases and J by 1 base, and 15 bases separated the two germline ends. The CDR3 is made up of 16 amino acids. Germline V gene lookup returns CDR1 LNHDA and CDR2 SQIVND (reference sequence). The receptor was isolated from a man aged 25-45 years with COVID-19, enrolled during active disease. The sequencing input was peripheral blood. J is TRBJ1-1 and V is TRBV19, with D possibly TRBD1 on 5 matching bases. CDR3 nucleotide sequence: TGTGCCAGTAGTATCGACCCCCAGGGCAGGAACACTGAAGCTTTCTTT. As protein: CASSIDPQGRNTEAFF.